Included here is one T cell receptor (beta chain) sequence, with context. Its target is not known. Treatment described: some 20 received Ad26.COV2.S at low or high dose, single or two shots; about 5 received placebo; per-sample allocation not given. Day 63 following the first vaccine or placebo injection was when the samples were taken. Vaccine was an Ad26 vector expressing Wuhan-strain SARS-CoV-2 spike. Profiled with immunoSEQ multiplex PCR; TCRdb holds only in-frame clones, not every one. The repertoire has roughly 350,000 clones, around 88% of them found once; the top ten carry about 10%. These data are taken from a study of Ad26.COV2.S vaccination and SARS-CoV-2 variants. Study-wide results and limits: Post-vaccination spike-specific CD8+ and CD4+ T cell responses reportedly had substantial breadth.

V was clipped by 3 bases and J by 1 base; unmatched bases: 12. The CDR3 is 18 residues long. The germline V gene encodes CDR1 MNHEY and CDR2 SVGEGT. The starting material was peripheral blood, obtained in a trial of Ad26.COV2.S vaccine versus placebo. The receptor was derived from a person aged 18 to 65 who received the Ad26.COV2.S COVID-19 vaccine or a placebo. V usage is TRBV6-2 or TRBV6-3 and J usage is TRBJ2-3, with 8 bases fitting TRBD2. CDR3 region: CASSYVLGSGEGTDTQYF. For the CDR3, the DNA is TGTGCCAGCAGTTATGTTTTGGGTAGCGGGGAAGGCACAGATACGCAGTATTTT.